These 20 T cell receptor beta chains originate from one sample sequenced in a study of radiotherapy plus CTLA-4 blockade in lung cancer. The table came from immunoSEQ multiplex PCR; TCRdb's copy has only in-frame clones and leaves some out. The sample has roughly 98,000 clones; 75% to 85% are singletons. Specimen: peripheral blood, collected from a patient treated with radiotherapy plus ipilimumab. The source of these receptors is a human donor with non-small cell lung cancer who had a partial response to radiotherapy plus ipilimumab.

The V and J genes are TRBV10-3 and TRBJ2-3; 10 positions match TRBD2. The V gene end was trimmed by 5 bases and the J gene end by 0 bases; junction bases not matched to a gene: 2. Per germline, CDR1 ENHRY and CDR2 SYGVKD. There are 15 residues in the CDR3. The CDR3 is CAISLAGASTDTQYF. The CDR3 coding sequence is TGTGCCATCAGTCTAGCGGGGGCTAGCACAGATACGCAGTATTTT.

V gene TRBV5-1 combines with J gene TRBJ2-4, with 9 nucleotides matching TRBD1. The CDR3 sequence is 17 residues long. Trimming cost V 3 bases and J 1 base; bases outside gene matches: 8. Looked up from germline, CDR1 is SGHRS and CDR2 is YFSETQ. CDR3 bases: TGCGCCAGCAGCTCGTCCGGGACAGGGCAGGCCAAAAACATTCAGTACTTC. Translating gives CASSSSGTGQAKNIQYF.

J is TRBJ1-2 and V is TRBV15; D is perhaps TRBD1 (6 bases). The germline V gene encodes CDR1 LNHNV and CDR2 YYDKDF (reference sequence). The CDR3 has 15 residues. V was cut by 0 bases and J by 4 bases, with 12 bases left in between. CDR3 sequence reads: CATSREGQGGYGYTF. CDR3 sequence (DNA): TGTGCCACCAGCAGAGAAGGCCAAGGGGGCTATGGCTACACCTTC.

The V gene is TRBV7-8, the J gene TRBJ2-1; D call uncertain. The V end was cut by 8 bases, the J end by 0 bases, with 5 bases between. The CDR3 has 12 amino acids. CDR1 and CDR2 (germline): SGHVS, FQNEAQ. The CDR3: CASRLSYNEQFF. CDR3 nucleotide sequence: TGTGCCAGCCGACTCTCCTACAATGAGCAGTTCTTC.

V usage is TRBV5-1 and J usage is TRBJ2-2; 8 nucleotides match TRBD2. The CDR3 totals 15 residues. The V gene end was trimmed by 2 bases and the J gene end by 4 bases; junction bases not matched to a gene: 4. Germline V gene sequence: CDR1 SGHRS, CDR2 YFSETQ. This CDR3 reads CASSLTSGCTGELFF. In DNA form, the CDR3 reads TGCGCCAGCAGCTTAACTAGCGGATGCACCGGGGAGCTGTTTTTT.

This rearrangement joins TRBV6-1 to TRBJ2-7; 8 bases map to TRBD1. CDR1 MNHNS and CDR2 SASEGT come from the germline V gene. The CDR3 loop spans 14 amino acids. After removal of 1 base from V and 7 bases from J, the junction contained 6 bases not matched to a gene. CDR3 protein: CASSEVTGGREQYF. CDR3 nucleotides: TGTGCCAGCAGTGAAGTAACAGGGGGGAGGGAGCAGTACTTC.

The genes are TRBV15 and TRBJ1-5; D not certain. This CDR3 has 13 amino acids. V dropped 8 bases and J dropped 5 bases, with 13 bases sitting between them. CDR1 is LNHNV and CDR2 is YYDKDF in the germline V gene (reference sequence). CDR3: CATAVGVDQPQHF. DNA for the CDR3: TGTGCCACCGCCGTAGGAGTGGATCAGCCCCAGCATTTT.

This CDR3 reads CASSRMSTGVYEQYF. In nucleotides, the CDR3 is TGTGCCAGCAGCCGTATGTCGACAGGAGTCTACGAGCAGTACTTC. The chain uses TRBV7-9 and TRBJ2-7, with D possibly TRBD1 on 6 matching bases. This CDR3 comprises 15 residues. Germline CDR1 SEHNR, CDR2 FQNEAQ (reference sequence). V was trimmed by 5 bases and J by 3 bases, leaving 17 bases between them.

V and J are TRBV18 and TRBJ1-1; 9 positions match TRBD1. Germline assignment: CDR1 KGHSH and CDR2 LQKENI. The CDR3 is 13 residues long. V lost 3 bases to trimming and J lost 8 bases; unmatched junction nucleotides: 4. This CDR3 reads CASSPGTGLEAFF. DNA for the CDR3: TGTGCCAGCTCACCCGGGACAGGGCTAGAAGCTTTCTTT.

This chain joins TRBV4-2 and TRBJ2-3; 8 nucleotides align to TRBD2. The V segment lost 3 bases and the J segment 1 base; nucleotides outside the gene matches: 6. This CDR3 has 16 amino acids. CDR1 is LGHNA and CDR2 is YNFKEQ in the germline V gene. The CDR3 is CASSQNLAGRTDTQYF. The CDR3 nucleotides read TGTGCCAGCAGCCAGAATCTAGCGGGCCGCACAGATACGCAGTATTTT.

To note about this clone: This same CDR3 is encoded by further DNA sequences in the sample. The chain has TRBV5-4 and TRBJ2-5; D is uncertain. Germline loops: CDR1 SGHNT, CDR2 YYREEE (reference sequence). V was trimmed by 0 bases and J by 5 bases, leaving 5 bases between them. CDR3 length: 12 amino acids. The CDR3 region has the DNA TGTGCCAGCAGCTTGGCCGGGGAGACCCAGTACTTC. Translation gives CASSLAGETQYF.

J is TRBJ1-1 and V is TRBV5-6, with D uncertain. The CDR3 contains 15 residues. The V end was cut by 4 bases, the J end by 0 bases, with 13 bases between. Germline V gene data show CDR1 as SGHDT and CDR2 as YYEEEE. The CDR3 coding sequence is TGTGCCAGCAGCCCGTTAAATACACTGAACACTGAAGCTTTCTTT. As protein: CASSPLNTLNTEAFF.

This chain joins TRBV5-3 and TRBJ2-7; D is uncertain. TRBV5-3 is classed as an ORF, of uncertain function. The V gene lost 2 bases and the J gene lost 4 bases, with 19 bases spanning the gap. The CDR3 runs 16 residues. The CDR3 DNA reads TGTGCCAGAAGCTTATCTGGGTACCCAGGTTGGTACGAGCAGTACTTC. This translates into CARSLSGYPGWYEQYF.

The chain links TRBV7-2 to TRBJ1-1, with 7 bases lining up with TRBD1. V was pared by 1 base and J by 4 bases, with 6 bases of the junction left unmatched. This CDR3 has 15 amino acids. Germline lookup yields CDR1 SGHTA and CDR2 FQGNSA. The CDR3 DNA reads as TGTGCCAGCAGCTTAGGGACAGGTATGGGCACTGAAGCTTTCTTT. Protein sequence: CASSLGTGMGTEAFF.

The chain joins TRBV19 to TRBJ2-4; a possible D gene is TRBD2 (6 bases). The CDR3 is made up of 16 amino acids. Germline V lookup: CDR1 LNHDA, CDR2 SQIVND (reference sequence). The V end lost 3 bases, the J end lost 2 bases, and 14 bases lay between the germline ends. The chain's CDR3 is CASSMDGGSTKNIQYF. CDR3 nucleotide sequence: TGTGCCAGTAGTATGGACGGGGGTTCTACCAAAAACATTCAGTACTTC.

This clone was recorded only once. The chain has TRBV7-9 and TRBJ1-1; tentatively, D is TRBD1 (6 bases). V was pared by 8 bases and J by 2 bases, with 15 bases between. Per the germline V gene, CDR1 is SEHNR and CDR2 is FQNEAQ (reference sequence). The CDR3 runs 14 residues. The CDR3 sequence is CASSFPRGNTEAFF. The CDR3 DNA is TGTGCCAGCTCCTTCCCCAGGGGAAACACTGAAGCTTTCTTT.

The CDR3 loop is CASTSGRGAAQYF. DNA of the CDR3: TGTGCCAGCACTAGCGGGAGGGGGGCAGCGCAGTATTTT. The V and J genes are TRBV6-1 and TRBJ2-3, with 12 nucleotides matching TRBD2. This CDR3 is 13 amino acids long. Germline values: CDR1 MNHNS, CDR2 SASEGT. Trimming at V came to 7 bases and at J to 10 bases, leaving 6 bases not matched to a gene.

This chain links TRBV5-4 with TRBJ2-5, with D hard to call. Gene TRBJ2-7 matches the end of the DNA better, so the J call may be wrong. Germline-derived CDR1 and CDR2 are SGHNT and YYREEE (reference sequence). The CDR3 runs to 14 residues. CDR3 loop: CASRKDSISYEQYF. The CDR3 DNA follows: TGTGCCAGCAGAAAAGACTCAATCTCCTACGAGCAGTACTTC.

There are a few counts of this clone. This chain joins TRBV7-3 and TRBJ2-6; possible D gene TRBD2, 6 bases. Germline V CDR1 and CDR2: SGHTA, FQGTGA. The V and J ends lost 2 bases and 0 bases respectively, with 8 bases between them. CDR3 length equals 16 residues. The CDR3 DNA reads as TGTGCCAGCAGCTTATCCGGGGGCTCTGGGGCCAACGTCCTGACTTTC. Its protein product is CASSLSGGSGANVLTF.

The chain's CDR3 is CASYRDREGHQPQHF. CDR3 sequence (DNA): TGTGCCAGTTACCGGGACAGAGAGGGACATCAGCCCCAGCATTTT. The rearrangement links TRBV2 to TRBJ1-5, with 7 bases fitting TRBD1. Per the germline V gene, CDR1 is SNHLY and CDR2 is FYNNEI. The ends lost 9 bases at V and 5 bases at J; junction bases unmatched: 13. The CDR3 runs to 15 residues.